This T cell receptor beta chain was sequenced for a study of radiation and T cells in renal cell carcinoma. In germline, CDR1 is MNHNS, CDR2 SASEGT. V was trimmed by 2 bases and J by 1 base, leaving 12 bases between them. The CDR3 runs 16 residues. Sequencing used immunoSEQ multiplex PCR; TCRdb keeps in-frame clones, though not all of them. The data hold 18,000 or so clones, with about 56% observed a single time. Treatment given: 15 Gy SBRT to primary tumor, nephrectomy 4 weeks later. Sequencing was performed on tumor tissue, taken from a patient whose treatment included radiotherapy and nephrectomy. The clonotype was recovered from a middle-aged man with renal cell carcinoma. The chain couples TRBV6-1 to TRBJ1-5; TRBD1 is a possible D gene (5 bases). The DNA for the CDR3 is TGTGCCAGCAGTGAATGGGGGTTGATGAGCAATCAGCCCCAGCATTTT. Protein sequence: CASSEWGLMSNQPQHF.